One T cell receptor (beta chain) is described in this entry. These data originate in a study of shared clonotypes between healthy human individuals. CDR1 KGHSH and CDR2 LQKENI come from the germline V gene. The V and J ends lost 0 bases and 7 bases, in that order; junction bases with no gene match: 6. The CDR3 spans 15 residues. Sequencing used immunoSEQ multiplex PCR; TCRdb keeps in-frame clones, though not all of them. The sample carries about 990,000 clones, approximately 80% recorded once. The chain is built from TRBV18 and TRBJ2-4, with 7 positions matching TRBD1. The sample was memory CD4+ T cells from PBMCs. Noted subset: CD45RA-negative fraction. This TCR was recovered from a man younger than 35 in good health. Some clones in this sample may be carry-over from other donors' samples. CDR3 region: CASSPPRQGFNIQYF. Here the CDR3 DNA reads TGTGCCAGCTCACCACCAAGACAGGGCTTTAACATTCAGTACTTC.